The TCR beta chain described here comes from a study of cytomegalovirus exposure and HLA in healthy donors. Nominally healthy donors were sampled, though unrecorded immune exposures were likely. This CDR3 has 17 residues. A multiplex PCR was run with 60 Vbeta primers and 13 Jbeta primers. Sequenced by immunoSEQ multiplex PCR; TCRdb stores in-frame clones only, minus some. This table has around 160,000 clones, 68% appearing once. The chain has TRBV1 and TRBJ2-7; TRBD2 is the table's D call, not checked against the DNA. TRBV1 has pseudogene status. What was sequenced was PBMCs. The TCR comes from a woman aged 18-30 years in good health and CMV-seropositive. The CDR3 is CTSSQGVLAALSYEQYF. The CDR3 DNA reads as TGCACCAGCAGCCAGGGAGTCTTGGCGGCCCTCTCCTACGAGCAGTACTTC.